This T cell receptor beta chain was captured in a study of T cell repertoires in cytomegalovirus infection. Remarks on this clonotype: Antigen: not known.

Via MiXCR, TCRdb re-called the reads, giving one row per CDR3 protein. The data show around 750,000 distinct CDR3 sequences, with about 31% seen just once and 12% held by the top ten. The germline V and J ends were trimmed by 5 bases and 2 bases, with 8 bases remaining between them. This CDR3 has 13 residues. This TCR came from a human donor in good health (CMV status not recorded). Some clones in this sample may be carry-over from other donors' samples. Sequencing was performed on cultured CD8+ T cells from PBMCs, taken from culture after CMV antigen stimulation. The V call is TRBV12-3 or TRBV12-4, the J call TRBJ2-3; D is unclear. CDR3 DNA: TGTGCCAGCAGTGAAGTAGTCACAGATACGCAGTATTTT. Translating gives CASSEVVTDTQYF.